The clone carrying this T cell receptor (beta chain) has a single count. The antigen is undetermined. At one end, the junction sequence differs from germline, possibly due to a read error. The template was RNA from unsorted bulk tissue. Chemotherapy-naive patients with new lung cancer underwent thoracic surgery in China, August–late 2014. The data stem from a study of tumor and adjacent non-tumor tissue in lung cancer. Whole-study context: There were 11 to 13 adenocarcinoma, a couple of squamous cell carcinoma and 1 small cell lung cancer cases.

Study-level results: Tumor TCR diversity, when higher, was linked to shorter survival. Significantly higher TCR diversity was found in tumor than normal lung.

Three rounds of nested PCR, following a modified ARM-PCR protocol, produced the TCRbeta library. TCRdb re-derived calls from the multiplex PCR reads in MiXCR, one entry per CDR3 protein. The profile shows about 80,000 distinct CDR3 sequences, approximately 68% of them singletons. This clonotype was obtained from a woman in her 70s with non-small cell lung cancer. Source material: lung tumor tissue.

In nucleotides, the CDR3 is TGTGCCAGCAGTTTATATACAGTGGCGGAGGATCAGCCCCAGCATTTC. Amino acid sequence: CASSLYTVAEDQPQHF. The rearrangement joins TRBV7-9 to TRBJ1-5; unclear D gene. The CDR3 loop spans 16 amino acids. The V gene's germline CDR1 is SEHNR and CDR2 FQNEAQ (reference sequence).